Below, 14 T cell receptor beta chains from the same sample are listed, as sequenced in a study of control samples from healthy donors and cancer patients. Clones were read by immunoSEQ multiplex PCR, and TCRdb kept only the in-frame ones, dropping some. The table includes about 130,000 clones, over 80% detected once. Sequenced sample: PBMCs. The receptors here all came from an elderly man with head and neck cancer.

This clone occurred once. The chain combines TRBV12-2 with TRBJ2-3; the table's D call, TRBD2, was not checked against the DNA. TRBV12-2 is labeled a pseudogene. The CDR3 totals 17 residues. This chain's CDR3 is CASRLGGIAGVDYTQYF. The CDR3, as DNA: TGTGCAAGTCGCTTAGGGGGGATAGCGGGAGTAGATTATACGCAGTATTTT.

The CDR3 sequence is CASKHEGTSGRAKYNEQFF. The CDR3 coding sequence is TGTGCCAGCAAACACGAGGGGACTAGCGGGAGGGCCAAATACAATGAGCAGTTCTTC. The genes are TRBV3-1 (or the pseudogene TRBV3-2) and TRBJ2-1, with TRBD2 matching over 16 bases. The V and J ends lost 7 bases and 4 bases, in that order; junction bases with no gene match: 13. The germline gives CDR1 LGHDT, CDR2 YNNKEL (reference sequence). The CDR3 sequence is 19 residues long.

The CDR3 region has the DNA TGTGCCAGCAGCACGTACTACGAGCAGTACTTC. Encoded protein: CASSTYYEQYF. The chain has TRBV11-2 and TRBJ2-7; D is undetermined. Trimming pared 5 bases from V and 3 bases from J, leaving 5 bases between. The CDR3 covers 11 residues. From germline, CDR1 is SGHAT and CDR2 FQNNGV.

The chain employs TRBV10-3 and TRBJ2-7; 7 bases fit TRBD1. The CDR3 covers 10 residues. In germline, CDR1 is ENHRY, CDR2 SYGVKD. Trimming at V came to 8 bases and at J to 7 bases, leaving 2 bases not matched to a gene. CDR3 DNA sequence: TGTGCCATCGGCAGGGGGGAGCAGTACTTC. Translation: CAIGRGEQYF.

This chain links TRBV7-9 with TRBJ2-1; the match to TRBD1 covers 7 bases. The CDR3 sequence is 16 residues long. Germline trimming cut 1 base from V and 8 bases from J; bases unmatched to any gene: 11. CDR1 and CDR2 from the germline V gene are SEHNR and FQNEAQ (reference sequence). This CDR3 is CASSLDGRGSVDEQFF. In DNA form, the CDR3 reads TGTGCCAGCAGCTTAGACGGCAGGGGGTCGGTCGATGAGCAGTTCTTC. The variable domain in full, with the rest retrieved from reference TRBV7-9 and TRBJ2-1, is DTGVSQNPRHKITKRGQNVTFRCDPISEHNRLYWYRQTLGQGPEFLTYFQNEAQLEKSRLLSDRFSAERPKGSFSTLEIQRTEQGDSAMYLCASSLDGRGSVDEQFFGPGTRLTVL.

The chain combines TRBV7-2 with TRBJ1-2; D remains unclear. This CDR3 is 14 amino acids long. Looked up from germline, CDR1 is SGHTA and CDR2 is FQGNSA. The V and J ends lost 7 bases and 6 bases respectively, with 18 bases between them. The CDR3 sequence is CASTSPTERNGYTF. CDR3 nucleotide sequence: TGTGCCAGCACCTCTCCCACCGAAAGGAATGGCTACACCTTC.

The genes are TRBV7-9 and TRBJ2-7; no firm D call. CDR3 size: 13 residues. V dropped 2 bases and J dropped 0 bases, with 5 bases sitting between them. Germline assignment: CDR1 SEHNR and CDR2 FQNEAQ (reference sequence). As DNA, the CDR3 is TGTGCCAGCAGCTTATCAAGCTCCTACGAGCAGTACTTC. This encodes CASSLSSSYEQYF.

This CDR3 is CSADDRDRGGYTF. In DNA, the CDR3 is TGCAGCGCAGACGACAGGGACCGAGGGGGCTACACCTTC. The chain has TRBV29-1 and TRBJ1-2; TRBD1 matches at 7 bases. V shed 7 bases, J shed 8 bases, and the junction held 13 bases outside the gene matches. The CDR3 runs to 13 residues. CDR1 is SQVTM, CDR2 ANQGSEA, per germline. Filled out from reference TRBV29-1 and TRBJ1-2, the complete variable domain reads SAVISQKPSRDICQRGTSLTIQCQVDSQVTMMFWYRQQPGQSLTLIATANQGSEATYESGFVIDKFPISRPNLTFSTLTVSNMSPEDSSIYLCSADDRDRGGYTFGSGTRLTVV.

This clone was found once. The chain couples TRBV3-1 (or the pseudogene TRBV3-2) to TRBJ2-4; a possible D gene is TRBD1 (6 bases). CDR1 and CDR2 (germline): LGHDT, YNNKEL (reference sequence). CDR3 length equals 13 residues. Trimming left V 4 bases short and J 6 bases short, with 10 bases between. The CDR3 nucleotides read TGTGCCAGCAGCCCTTCACAGGGAAACATTCAGTACTTC. This translates into CASSPSQGNIQYF.

The CDR3 DNA follows: TGTGCCAGCAGCCCCGCTAGGGGACAGGGGACTAGCGTCTCCTACGAGCAGTACTTC. Protein: CASSPARGQGTSVSYEQYF. The chain is built from TRBV7-2 and TRBJ2-7; D assignment may be TRBD1 or TRBD2 (10 bases each). The V gene's germline CDR1 is SGHTA and CDR2 FQGNSA. The CDR3 runs to 19 residues. Deletions cut 5 bases from V and 0 bases from J, with 26 bases between.

This clone has just one count. The CDR3, as DNA: TGTGCCAGCAGGCCCAGGGGAGAGACCCAGTACTTC. Its translation: CASRPRGETQYF. V and J are TRBV5-4 and TRBJ2-5; a weak D match, TRBD1 (6 bases). The germline V gene has CDR1 SGHNT and CDR2 YYREEE (reference sequence). CDR3 size: 12 residues. V lost 5 bases, J lost 4 bases, and 9 bases lay in between.

This clone showed up just once. The DNA of the CDR3 is TGTGCCAGCAGTCCGGGACCGACCTACGAGCAGTACTTC. This gives the protein CASSPGPTYEQYF. The chain employs TRBV2 and TRBJ2-7; either TRBD1 or TRBD2 may fit D (5 bases each). Trimming took off 5 bases at V and 2 bases at J, with 10 bases between the two ends. Germline V lookup: CDR1 SNHLY, CDR2 FYNNEI. CDR3 length: 13 residues.

The CDR3 region has the DNA TGTGCCAGTAGCTCACAGGGGAATCAGCCCCAGCATTTT. Amino acid sequence: CASSSQGNQPQHF. V is TRBV19 and J is TRBJ1-5; 7 bases align to TRBD1. Per germline, CDR1 LNHDA and CDR2 SQIVND (reference sequence). The CDR3 is 13 residues long. Trimming at V came to 6 bases and at J to 4 bases, leaving 3 bases not matched to a gene.

V gene TRBV27 combines with J gene TRBJ2-7; tentatively, D is TRBD2 (5 bases). The germline V and J ends were trimmed by 4 bases and 4 bases, with 20 bases remaining between them. The CDR3 runs 16 residues. Per the germline V gene, CDR1 is MNHEY and CDR2 is SMNVEV (reference sequence). CDR3 protein: CASSSRVLLGGYEQYF. CDR3 sequence (DNA): TGTGCCAGCAGTTCGCGAGTACTACTCGGCGGGTACGAGCAGTACTTC.